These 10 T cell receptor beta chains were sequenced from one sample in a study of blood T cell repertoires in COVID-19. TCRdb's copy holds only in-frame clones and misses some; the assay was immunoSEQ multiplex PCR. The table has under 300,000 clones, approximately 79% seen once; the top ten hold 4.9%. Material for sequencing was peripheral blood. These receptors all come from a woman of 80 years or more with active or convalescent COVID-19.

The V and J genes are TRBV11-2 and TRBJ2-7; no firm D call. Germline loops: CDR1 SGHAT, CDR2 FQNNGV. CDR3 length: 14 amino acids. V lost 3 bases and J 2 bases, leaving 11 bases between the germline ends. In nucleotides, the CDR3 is TGTGCCAGCAGCTTCCTCCCGAGAACCTACGAGCAGTACTTC. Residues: CASSFLPRTYEQYF.

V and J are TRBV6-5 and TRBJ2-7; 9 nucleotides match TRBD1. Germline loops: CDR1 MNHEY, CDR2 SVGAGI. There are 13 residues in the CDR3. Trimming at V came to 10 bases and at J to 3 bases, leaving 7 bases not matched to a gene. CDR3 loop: CATHTGGGYEQYF. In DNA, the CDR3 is TGTGCCACTCACACAGGGGGCGGCTACGAGCAGTACTTC.

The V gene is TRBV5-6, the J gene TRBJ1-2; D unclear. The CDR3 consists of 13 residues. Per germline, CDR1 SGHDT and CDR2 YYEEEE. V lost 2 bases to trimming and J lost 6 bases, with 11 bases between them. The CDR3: CASSFGGFDGYTF. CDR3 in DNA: TGTGCCAGCAGCTTCGGAGGGTTTGATGGCTACACCTTC.

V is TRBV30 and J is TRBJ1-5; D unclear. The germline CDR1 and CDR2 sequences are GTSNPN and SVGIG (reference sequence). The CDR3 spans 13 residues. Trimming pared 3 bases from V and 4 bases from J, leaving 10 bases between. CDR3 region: CAWSPGGNQPQHF. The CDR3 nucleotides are TGTGCCTGGAGCCCGGGAGGAAATCAGCCCCAGCATTTT.

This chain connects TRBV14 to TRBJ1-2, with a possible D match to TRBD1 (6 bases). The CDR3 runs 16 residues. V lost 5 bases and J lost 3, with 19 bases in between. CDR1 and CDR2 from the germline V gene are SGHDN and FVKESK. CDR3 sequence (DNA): TGTGCCAGCAGCTCGAACGTATTCCAGGGGTACTATGGCTACACCTTC. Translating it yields CASSSNVFQGYYGYTF.

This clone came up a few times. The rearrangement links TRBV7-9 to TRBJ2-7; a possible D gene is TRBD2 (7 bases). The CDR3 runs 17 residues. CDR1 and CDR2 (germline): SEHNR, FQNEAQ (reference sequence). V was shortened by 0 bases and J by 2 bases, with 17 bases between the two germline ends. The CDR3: CASSLARGGGDPYEQYF. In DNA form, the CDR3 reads TGTGCCAGCAGCTTAGCTCGCGGCGGGGGCGATCCCTACGAGCAGTACTTC.

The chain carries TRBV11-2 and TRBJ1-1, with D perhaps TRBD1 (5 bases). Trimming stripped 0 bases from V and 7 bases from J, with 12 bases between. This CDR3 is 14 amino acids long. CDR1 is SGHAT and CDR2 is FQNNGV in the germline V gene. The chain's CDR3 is CASSLEGARGEAFF. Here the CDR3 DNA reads TGTGCCAGCAGCTTAGAAGGGGCCCGAGGTGAAGCTTTCTTT.

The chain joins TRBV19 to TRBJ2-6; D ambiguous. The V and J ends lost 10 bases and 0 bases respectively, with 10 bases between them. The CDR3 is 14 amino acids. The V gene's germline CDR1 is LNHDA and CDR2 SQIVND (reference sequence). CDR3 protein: CATRRSSGANVLTF. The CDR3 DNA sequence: TGTGCCACACGACGGAGCTCTGGGGCCAACGTCCTGACTTTC.

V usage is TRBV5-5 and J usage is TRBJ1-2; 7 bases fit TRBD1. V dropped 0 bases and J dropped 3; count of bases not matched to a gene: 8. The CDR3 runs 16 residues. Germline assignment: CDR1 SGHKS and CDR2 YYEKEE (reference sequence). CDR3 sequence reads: CASSLGGTAAYYGYTF. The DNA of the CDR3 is TGTGCCAGCAGCTTGGGTGGGACAGCCGCTTACTATGGCTACACCTTC.

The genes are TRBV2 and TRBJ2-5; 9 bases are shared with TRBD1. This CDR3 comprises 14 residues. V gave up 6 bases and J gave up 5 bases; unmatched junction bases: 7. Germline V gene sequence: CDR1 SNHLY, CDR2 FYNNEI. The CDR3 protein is CASRDRGSVETQYF. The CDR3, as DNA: TGTGCCAGCAGGGACAGGGGATCTGTGGAGACCCAGTACTTC.